This TCR beta chain was documented in a study of PD-1 blockade in mismatch repair-deficient tumors. Study-wide context: Patients had about a dozen mismatch repair-deficient cancer types and were previously treated and progressing. Study-level points and caveats: Rapid post-treatment expansion, then contraction, generally preceding radiologic response, marked tumor-resident clones.

Assay: immunoSEQ multiplex PCR; the TCRdb copy retains only in-frame clones and omits some. Seen here are under 40,000 clones, over 80% observed once, and the top ten hold roughly 0.98%. All patients were mismatch repair deficient, assessed by either PCR or immunohistochemistry. A few pembrolizumab responders had their TCRs sequenced. Germline loops: CDR1 LNHDA, CDR2 SQIVND (reference sequence). The CDR3 is 13 amino acids. With 5 bases clipped from V and 7 bases from J, the junction kept 5 bases outside the gene matches. Details on this clone: Antigen specificity is unknown.

The material was PBMCs, obtained around 40 weeks after starting pembrolizumab. The clonotype originates from an adult with mismatch repair-deficient cancer. The V and J genes are TRBV19 and TRBJ1-1, with TRBD1 identical over 9 bases. CDR3 DNA: TGTGCCAGTAGTGTACAGGGGGCTGGTGAAGCTTTCTTT. Amino acid sequence: CASSVQGAGEAFF.